This T cell receptor (beta chain) derives from a study of cytomegalovirus exposure and HLA in healthy donors. The study's findings and limits: Within the data, a cluster of highly shared sequence variants was likely a sequencing artifact. The study had only CMV serostatus as immune exposure information. The study assumed roughly uniform donor sequencing depth for presence/absence analyses.

The CDR3 runs 14 residues. The germline V gene has CDR1 LNHDA and CDR2 SQIVND (reference sequence). J lost 6 bases, V lost 5 bases, and 8 bases had no gene match. Comment on this clone: Its cognate antigen is unknown.

60 Vbeta and 13 Jbeta primers were used in PCR. Profiling relied on immunoSEQ multiplex PCR, and the TCRdb table lists in-frame clones only, not all of them. This listing includes tens of thousands of clones. The sequence came from a human donor in good health. Source material: PBMCs. This sequence joins TRBV19 and TRBJ2-7; 9 bases are a match to TRBD1. CDR3 protein: CASSFGTGRGEQYF. CDR3 nucleotides: TGTGCCAGTAGTTTCGGGACAGGGAGGGGCGAGCAGTACTTC.